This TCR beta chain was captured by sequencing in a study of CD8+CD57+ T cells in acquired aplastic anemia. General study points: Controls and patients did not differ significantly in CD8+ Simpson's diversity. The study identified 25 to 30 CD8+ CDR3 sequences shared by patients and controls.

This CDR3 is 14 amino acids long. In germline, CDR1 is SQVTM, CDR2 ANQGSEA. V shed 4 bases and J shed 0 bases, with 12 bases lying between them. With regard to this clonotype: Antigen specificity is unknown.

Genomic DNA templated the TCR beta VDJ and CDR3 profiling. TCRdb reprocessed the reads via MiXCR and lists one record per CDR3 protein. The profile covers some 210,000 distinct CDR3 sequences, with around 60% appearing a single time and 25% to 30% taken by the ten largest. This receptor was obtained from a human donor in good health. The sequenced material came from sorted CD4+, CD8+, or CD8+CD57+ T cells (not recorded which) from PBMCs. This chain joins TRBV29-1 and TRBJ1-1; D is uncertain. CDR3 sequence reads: CSVVVLRLNTEAFF. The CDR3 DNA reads TGCAGCGTTGTAGTTCTACGATTGAACACTGAAGCTTTCTTT. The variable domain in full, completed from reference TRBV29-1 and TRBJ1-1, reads SAVISQKPSRDICQRGTSLTIQCQVDSQVTMMFWYRQQPGQSLTLIATANQGSEATYESGFVIDKFPISRPNLTFSTLTVSNMSPEDSSIYLCSVVVLRLNTEAFFGQGTRLTVV.